Below, 26 T cell receptor beta chains from the same sample are listed, as sequenced in a study of blood T cell repertoires in COVID-19. Only in-frame clones appear in the TCRdb table, and some are missing; sequencing was by immunoSEQ multiplex PCR. The sample carries approximately 210,000 clones, roughly 78% recorded once. The sequenced sample consisted of peripheral blood. The receptors come from a woman aged 40 to 49 with acute or convalescent COVID-19.

The chain combines TRBV18 with TRBJ1-1, with 8 nucleotides matching TRBD1. The CDR3 contains 17 residues. Germline CDR1 and CDR2: KGHSH and LQKENI. V lost 2 bases to trimming and J lost 0 bases; unmatched junction nucleotides: 8. In DNA form, the CDR3 reads TGTGCCAGCTCACCAAACAGGGGGGGACCCATGAACACTGAAGCTTTCTTT. Protein product: CASSPNRGGPMNTEAFF.

This chain links TRBV9 with TRBJ2-1, with TRBD2 identical over 14 bases. The CDR3 sequence is 16 residues long. Germline V CDR1 and CDR2: SGDLS, YYNGEE. V trimming: 4 bases; J trimming: 6 bases; junction bases outside the gene matches: 6. The CDR3 DNA follows: TGTGCCAGCAGCCCCCGACTAGCGGGGGGGGGCAATGAGCAGTTCTTC. Amino acids: CASSPRLAGGGNEQFF.

The rearrangement links TRBV20-1 to TRBJ1-4; 9 nucleotides align to TRBD1. This CDR3 comprises 17 residues. The germline gives CDR1 DFQATT, CDR2 SNEGSKA (reference sequence). The trim removed 3 bases at V and 0 bases at J, leaving 8 bases unmatched. CDR3 bases: TGCAGTGCTAGTCATTGGGGACAGGGCGCAACTAATGAAAAACTGTTTTTT. The encoded protein is CSASHWGQGATNEKLFF.

The V gene is TRBV2, the J gene TRBJ1-1; weak D call: TRBD1 (6 bases). This CDR3 spans 13 amino acids. CDR1 is SNHLY and CDR2 is FYNNEI in the germline V gene. Trimming pared 2 bases from V and 6 bases from J, leaving 10 bases between. The CDR3 loop is CASSENQGPEAFF. In nucleotides, the CDR3 is TGTGCCAGCAGTGAAAACCAGGGGCCTGAAGCTTTCTTT.

In its sample, this clone was seen a few times. The V call is TRBV10-3, the J call TRBJ2-7; the D gene is possibly TRBD2 (6 bases). V lost 10 bases and J lost 4, with 17 bases in between. Germline CDR1 reads ENHRY; CDR2 reads SYGVKD. The CDR3 is 13 amino acids. The CDR3 DNA follows: TGTGCCACCGGACGGGAGAAAGTGTACGAGCAGTACTTC. Translated, it gives CATGREKVYEQYF.

This chain joins TRBV16 and TRBJ2-3, with D hard to call. Germline-derived CDR1 and CDR2 are KGHSY and FQNENV. The CDR3 spans 14 residues. V lost 0 bases and J lost 4, with 8 bases in between. The CDR3, as DNA: TGTGCCAGCAGCCAATCGGGCTACGCAGATACGCAGTATTTT. It yields the protein CASSQSGYADTQYF.

The J gene is TRBJ1-2, the V gene TRBV30; D is ambiguous. Trimming took off 0 bases at V and 8 bases at J, with 13 bases between the two ends. This CDR3 is built from 13 residues. Germline CDR1 and CDR2: GTSNPN and SVGIG (reference sequence). The CDR3 nucleotides read TGTGCCTGGAGTGTAAACCCCCCGGGGGGCTACACCTTC. Its translation: CAWSVNPPGGYTF.

V is TRBV19 and J is TRBJ1-1, with D maybe TRBD1 (6 bases). Germline CDR1 LNHDA, CDR2 SQIVND (reference sequence). This CDR3 contains 13 residues. The V end lost 4 bases, the J end lost 6 bases, and 12 bases lay between the germline ends. CDR3 in DNA: TGTGCCAGTAGTAGCCTCAGGGGATCTGAAGCTTTCTTT. Amino acids: CASSSLRGSEAFF.

V gene TRBV7-6 combines with J gene TRBJ2-1, with 10 bases lining up with TRBD2. The CDR3 is 15 amino acids. Germline assignment: CDR1 SGHVS and CDR2 FNYEAQ. The V gene end was trimmed by 5 bases and the J gene end by 7 bases; junction bases not matched to a gene: 8. The CDR3 nucleotides read TGTGCCAGCAGCCCGGAGCGGGGGGGCCGGAATGAGCAGTTCTTC. Protein: CASSPERGGRNEQFF.

The chain links TRBV9 to TRBJ1-2; 12 bases fit TRBD1. Germline V CDR1 and CDR2: SGDLS, YYNGEE. The CDR3 length is 16 residues. The J segment lost 4 bases and the V segment lost 3 bases, leaving 7 bases of the junction unmatched. In DNA, the CDR3 is TGTGCCAGCAGCGCCGGGACAGGGGGCGACGGCTATGGCTACACCTTC. Translated, it gives CASSAGTGGDGYGYTF.

The J gene is TRBJ1-4, the V gene TRBV2; D unresolved. This CDR3 is built from 14 residues. V shed 1 base and J shed 5 bases, with 8 bases lying between them. The germline V gene encodes CDR1 SNHLY and CDR2 FYNNEI. The CDR3 sequence is CASSEGGNNEKLFF. The DNA for the CDR3 is TGTGCCAGCAGTGAAGGAGGGAACAATGAAAAACTGTTTTTT. The full variable domain, rest sourced from reference TRBV2 and TRBJ1-4, is EPEVTQTPSHQVTQMGQEVILRCVPISNHLYFYWYRQILGQKVEFLVSFYNNEISEKSEIFDDQFSVERPDGSNFTLKIRSTKLEDSAMYFCASSEGGNNEKLFFGSGTQLSVL.

Ten or more counts support this clone. The rearrangement links TRBV7-9 to TRBJ1-6; 7 bases map to TRBD1. The CDR3 length is 19 residues. Trimming at V came to 1 base and at J to 7 bases, leaving 16 bases not matched to a gene. Germline V gene sequence: CDR1 SEHNR, CDR2 FQNEAQ (reference sequence). The CDR3: CASSLVAPFGDRLNSPLHF. Written as DNA, the CDR3 is TGTGCCAGCAGCTTAGTAGCGCCCTTCGGGGACAGACTAAATTCACCCCTCCACTTT.

The chain couples TRBV5-4 to TRBJ2-7, with 7 bases identical to TRBD1. This CDR3 spans 14 amino acids. With V trimmed by 0 bases and J by 10 bases, 10 bases remained unmatched. CDR1 and CDR2 (germline): SGHNT, YYREEE (reference sequence). Written as DNA, the CDR3 is TGTGCCAGCAGCTTGGAGATACAGGGGCTAGAACAGTACTTC. It is translated as CASSLEIQGLEQYF.

This chain uses TRBV7-2 with TRBJ2-7; 8 bases are shared with TRBD2. This CDR3 is 14 amino acids long. Looked up from germline, CDR1 is SGHTA and CDR2 is FQGNSA. The ends lost 5 bases at V and 5 bases at J; junction bases unmatched: 8. Here the CDR3 reads CASSQEREWNEQYF. The CDR3 region has the DNA TGTGCCAGCAGCCAGGAGCGGGAGTGGAACGAGCAGTACTTC.

V is TRBV29-1 and J is TRBJ2-7, with D possibly matching TRBD2 (7 bases). There are 12 residues in the CDR3. Germline V gene data show CDR1 as SQVTM and CDR2 as ANQGSEA. The V end was cut by 5 bases, the J end by 4 bases, with 12 bases between. The CDR3 region is CSVLRGGYEQYF. The CDR3 DNA is TGCAGCGTTCTTAGGGGGGGTTACGAGCAGTACTTC.

The gene calls are TRBV7-2 and TRBJ2-1; TRBD2 is a possible D gene (6 bases). The CDR3 runs to 15 residues. CDR1 and CDR2 from the germline V gene are SGHTA and FQGNSA. Trimming shortened V by 3 bases and J by 4 bases, and 13 bases separated the two germline ends. CDR3 amino acids: CASSFMEGLYNEQFF. For the CDR3, the DNA is TGTGCCAGCAGCTTTATGGAGGGACTTTACAATGAGCAGTTCTTC.

J is TRBJ1-2 and V is TRBV24-1; no definite D call. CDR3 length equals 13 residues. Germline lookup yields CDR1 KGHDR and CDR2 SFDVKD. V dropped 5 bases and J dropped 8 bases, with 14 bases sitting between them. The CDR3, as DNA: TGTGCCACCAGTGGCGGGATCTATAAGGGCTACACCTTC. Its translation: CATSGGIYKGYTF.

CDR3 DNA: TGCAGCGTTGATAGGGGTAATGAGCAGTTCTTC. It codes for CSVDRGNEQFF. This chain uses TRBV29-1 with TRBJ2-1, with D possibly being TRBD1 (5 bases). Looked up from germline, CDR1 is SQVTM and CDR2 is ANQGSEA. The CDR3 is 11 amino acids. Deletions cut 3 bases from V and 7 bases from J, with 7 bases between.

This clone was found once. The chain joins TRBV5-1 to TRBJ2-3; 11 positions agree with TRBD2. CDR1 is SGHRS, CDR2 YFSETQ, per germline. V trimming: 4 bases; J trimming: 4 bases; junction bases outside the gene matches: 5. The CDR3 is 15 amino acids. CDR3 sequence: CASSRLAGGPDTQYF. CDR3 DNA sequence: TGCGCCAGCAGCCGGTTAGCGGGGGGGCCAGATACGCAGTATTTT.

The gene calls are TRBV5-8 and TRBJ1-2; tentatively, D is TRBD1 (6 bases). The CDR3 loop spans 15 amino acids. Germline V CDR1 and CDR2: SGHTS, YDEGEE. V lost 0 bases, J lost 0 bases, and 9 bases lay in between. The CDR3: CASSLVAGANYGYTF. The CDR3 DNA reads as TGTGCCAGCAGCTTGGTTGCAGGGGCTAACTATGGCTACACCTTC.

The genes are TRBV7-9 and TRBJ2-3; 8 bases align to TRBD1. Germline CDR1 reads SEHNR; CDR2 reads FQNEAQ (reference sequence). Trimming cost V 4 bases and J 4 bases; bases outside gene matches: 4. The CDR3 is 14 residues long. The CDR3 DNA reads TGTGCCAGCAGCTCCAGGGGGCAATCAGATACGCAGTATTTT. Translated, it gives CASSSRGQSDTQYF.

V and J are TRBV3-1 (or the pseudogene TRBV3-2) and TRBJ2-2; 14 positions match TRBD2. CDR1 and CDR2 (germline): LGHDT, YNNKEL (reference sequence). V trimming: 4 bases; J trimming: 4 bases; junction bases outside the gene matches: 8. The CDR3 is 18 amino acids. For the CDR3, the DNA is TGTGCCAGCAGCCGGACACCGGGACTAGCGGGAGTCACCGGGGAGCTGTTTTTT. This codes for CASSRTPGLAGVTGELFF.

V gene TRBV6-5 combines with J gene TRBJ1-2, with 7 nucleotides matching TRBD1. The CDR3 covers 13 residues. V trimming: 5 bases; J trimming: 3 bases; junction bases outside the gene matches: 3. The germline CDR1 and CDR2 sequences are MNHEY and SVGAGI. CDR3 protein: CASSRGGDYGYTF. For the CDR3, the DNA is TGTGCCAGCAGTCGAGGGGGCGACTATGGCTACACCTTC.

The chain employs TRBV9 and TRBJ2-1; TRBD2 matches 10 bases. V shed 0 bases, J shed 7 bases, and the junction held 7 bases outside the gene matches. The germline CDR1 and CDR2 sequences are SGDLS and YYNGEE. This CDR3 spans 16 amino acids. As DNA, the CDR3 is TGTGCCAGCAGCGTAGGAGTAGCGGGAGGTCAAAATGAGCAGTTCTTC. Translating gives CASSVGVAGGQNEQFF.

V and J are TRBV5-5 and TRBJ2-1, with 10 bases fitting TRBD2. Germline CDR1 and CDR2: SGHKS and YYEKEE (reference sequence). There are 19 residues in the CDR3. The J segment lost 0 bases and the V segment lost 6 bases, leaving 15 bases of the junction unmatched. DNA of the CDR3: TGTGCCAGCATCCCTGGGCCCCGGAGCGGGGGGGCCTCCTACAATGAGCAGTTCTTC. It encodes CASIPGPRSGGASYNEQFF.

This chain connects TRBV15 to TRBJ2-6; TRBD1 might be the D (6 bases). There are 17 residues in the CDR3. CDR1 is LNHNV and CDR2 is YYDKDF in the germline V gene (reference sequence). Trimming took off 1 base at V and 2 bases at J, with 12 bases between the two ends. The CDR3 bases are TGTGCCACCAGCAGAGGGCAGGGGCTGACTGGGGCCAACGTCCTGACTTTC. Protein product: CATSRGQGLTGANVLTF. Variable domain in full (rest from reference TRBV15 and TRBJ2-6): DAMVIQNPRYQVTQFGKPVTLSCSQTLNHNVMYWYQQKSSQAPKLLFHYYDKDFNNEADTPDNFQSRRPNTSFCFLDIRSPGLGDTAMYLCATSRGQGLTGANVLTFGAGSRLTVL.